Below are 20 T cell receptor beta chains sequenced from a single sample in a study of blood T cell repertoires in COVID-19. Clones were sequenced by immunoSEQ multiplex PCR, and TCRdb holds only the in-frame ones, with some missing. The data show about 88,000 clones, about 88% seen once. Sequenced: peripheral blood. These receptors originate from a woman aged 80 or older with acute or convalescent COVID-19.

This clone showed up just once. J is TRBJ1-2 and V is TRBV10-3; D call uncertain. CDR3 size: 11 residues. Trimming cost V 4 bases and J 8 bases, with 8 bases left between them. Germline CDR1 reads ENHRY; CDR2 reads SYGVKD. CDR3 nucleotide sequence: TGTGCCATCAGTGCCGGTACCGGCTACACCTTC. As protein: CAISAGTGYTF.

The rearrangement joins TRBV6-2 or TRBV6-3 to TRBJ1-1, with TRBD1 matching 7 bases. The CDR3 runs to 15 residues. V trimming: 5 bases; J trimming: 0 bases; junction bases outside the gene matches: 6. Germline V gene sequence: CDR1 MNHEY, CDR2 SVGEGT. The CDR3 region is CASSHRGNMNTEAFF. CDR3 DNA sequence: TGTGCCAGCAGTCACAGGGGTAACATGAACACTGAAGCTTTCTTT.

This chain uses TRBV7-2 with TRBJ2-1; D is unclear. Germline values: CDR1 SGHTA, CDR2 FQGNSA. The germline V and J ends were trimmed by 3 bases and 6 bases, with 15 bases remaining between them. CDR3 length: 15 amino acids. CDR3 amino acids: CASSFDWVLVNEQFF. In DNA, the CDR3 is TGTGCCAGCAGCTTTGACTGGGTCCTTGTCAATGAGCAGTTCTTC.

The genes are TRBV19 and TRBJ1-4, with a tentative D call TRBD1 (5 bases). In germline, CDR1 is LNHDA, CDR2 SQIVND (reference sequence). There are 14 residues in the CDR3. Trimming took off 5 bases at V and 3 bases at J, with 10 bases between the two ends. Written as DNA, the CDR3 is TGTGCCAGTAGTCCGACAGTGTCTAATGAAAAACTGTTTTTT. It yields the protein CASSPTVSNEKLFF.

This chain uses TRBV7-2 with TRBJ2-7; TRBD2 might be the D (6 bases). Trimming left V 1 base short and J 2 bases short, with 9 bases between. The CDR3 has 14 residues. Germline CDR1 SGHTA, CDR2 FQGNSA. This CDR3 reads CASSLVSGAYEQYF. DNA of the CDR3: TGTGCCAGCAGCTTAGTGTCGGGAGCCTACGAGCAGTACTTC.

J is TRBJ2-7 and V is TRBV25-1; TRBD1 agrees at 8 bases. The ends lost 5 bases at V and 2 bases at J; junction bases unmatched: 5. The germline CDR1 and CDR2 sequences are MGHDK and SYGVNS. This CDR3 is built from 14 residues. CDR3: CASSKRTGPYEQYF. In DNA, the CDR3 is TGTGCCAGCAGTAAGAGGACAGGGCCCTACGAGCAGTACTTC.

The chain employs TRBV5-6 and TRBJ2-5, with 7 bases aligning to TRBD2. V lost 0 bases and J lost 2; bases outside the gene matches: 1. Germline assignment: CDR1 SGHDT and CDR2 YYEEEE. This CDR3 is built from 14 residues. CDR3 protein: CASSLGTRQETQYF. In DNA form, the CDR3 reads TGTGCCAGCAGCTTGGGGACTAGGCAAGAGACCCAGTACTTC.

V usage is TRBV28 and J usage is TRBJ2-1; 12 nucleotides line up with TRBD2. After removal of 3 bases from V and 0 bases from J, the junction contained 9 bases not matched to a gene. This CDR3 is 19 amino acids long. Germline V gives CDR1 MDHEN, CDR2 SYDVKM. CDR3 coding DNA: TGTGCCAGCAGTTTTTACAGGGGACTAGCGGGCCACTCCTACAATGAGCAGTTCTTC. This translates into CASSFYRGLAGHSYNEQFF.

The chain employs TRBV27 and TRBJ2-3; 7 nucleotides line up with TRBD1. Germline trimming cut 4 bases from V and 5 bases from J; bases unmatched to any gene: 15. The germline CDR1 and CDR2 sequences are MNHEY and SMNVEV (reference sequence). The CDR3 has 17 residues. Here the CDR3 reads CASSSPPGRGYRDTQYF. In DNA, the CDR3 is TGTGCCAGCAGTTCCCCCCCGGGCAGGGGGTATAGAGATACGCAGTATTTT.

The chain couples TRBV25-1 to TRBJ1-5; no reliable D call. V was pared by 4 bases and J by 7 bases, with 11 bases between. Germline CDR1 MGHDK, CDR2 SYGVNS. The CDR3 loop spans 13 amino acids. Written as DNA, the CDR3 is TGTGCCAGCAGTGGGGGAGGGCAACAGCCCCAGCATTTT. Translated: CASSGGGQQPQHF.

The chain combines TRBV6-5 with TRBJ1-2; tentative D call: TRBD1 (5 bases). The CDR3 spans 12 residues. V was cut by 8 bases and J by 8 bases, with 15 bases left in between. Germline assignment: CDR1 MNHEY and CDR2 SVGAGI. CDR3 in DNA: TGTGCCAGCTCCCAGGGCTCGGGCGGCTACACCTTC. It codes for CASSQGSGGYTF.

This rearrangement joins TRBV6-5 to TRBJ2-7; D uncertain. Trimming removed 7 bases at V and 5 bases at J, with 18 bases between. The CDR3 sequence is 14 residues long. Germline values: CDR1 MNHEY, CDR2 SVGAGI. CDR3 nucleotide sequence: TGTGCCAGCAACCCGGGTGCGTTCCCGGACGAGCAGTACTTC. Protein: CASNPGAFPDEQYF.

This clone was detected only once. This chain links TRBV6-5 with TRBJ1-3; no definite D call. The CDR3 covers 15 residues. V was clipped by 6 bases and J by 0 bases, with 12 bases between them. The V gene's germline CDR1 is MNHEY and CDR2 SVGAGI. This CDR3 reads CASSLSGSSGNTIYF. CDR3 bases: TGTGCCAGCAGCCTATCGGGATCCTCTGGAAACACCATATATTTT.

The rearrangement joins TRBV23-1 to TRBJ2-1; 7 positions agree with TRBD2. TRBV23-1 falls under the ORF class, with uncertain function. With V trimmed by 6 bases and J by 3 bases, 5 bases remained unmatched. This CDR3 contains 14 residues. The CDR3: CASSLSGNYNEQFF. In nucleotides, the CDR3 is TGCGCCAGCAGCCTAAGCGGGAACTACAATGAGCAGTTCTTC.

J is TRBJ1-4 and V is TRBV24-1; a weak D match, TRBD1 (5 bases). CDR3 length: 14 residues. Per the germline V gene, CDR1 is KGHDR and CDR2 is SFDVKD. V gave up 4 bases and J gave up 7 bases, with 12 bases separating them. The CDR3 region has the DNA TGTGCCACCAGTGAAAGCGGGGCTGCTGAAAAACTGTTTTTT. Amino acid sequence: CATSESGAAEKLFF.

The chain couples TRBV3-1 (or the pseudogene TRBV3-2) to TRBJ1-2; no clear D gene. Germline V CDR1 and CDR2: LGHDT, YNNKEL (reference sequence). The CDR3 is 13 residues long. The V and J ends lost 3 bases and 7 bases respectively, with 12 bases between them. The CDR3 loop is CASSQQSASGYTF. The DNA of the CDR3 is TGTGCCAGCAGCCAGCAGTCGGCTAGTGGCTACACCTTC.

V is TRBV10-3 and J is TRBJ1-5; TRBD1 matches at 9 bases. This CDR3 is 14 amino acids long. Germline CDR1 ENHRY, CDR2 SYGVKD. Germline trimming cut 11 bases from V and 2 bases from J; bases unmatched to any gene: 7. Written as DNA, the CDR3 is TGTGCCGTTAGCCGGGACAGGGGCAATCAGCCCCAGCATTTT. Protein product: CAVSRDRGNQPQHF.

The J gene is TRBJ1-1, the V gene TRBV15; 8 nucleotides align to TRBD1. This CDR3 has 16 amino acids. Per germline, CDR1 LNHNV and CDR2 YYDKDF (reference sequence). V was pared by 3 bases and J by 0 bases, with 6 bases of the junction left unmatched. CDR3 nucleotide sequence: TGTGCCACCAGCAGTCTCCGGGACAGGTTGAACACTGAAGCTTTCTTT. This gives the protein CATSSLRDRLNTEAFF.

The chain combines TRBV5-8 with TRBJ1-1; D is ambiguous. The germline V and J ends were trimmed by 1 base and 1 base, with 8 bases remaining between them. From germline, CDR1 is SGHTS and CDR2 YDEGEE. This CDR3 is built from 14 residues. CDR3 nucleotide sequence: TGTGCCAGCAGCTTGAATCCTCGGAACACTGAAGCTTTCTTT. This encodes CASSLNPRNTEAFF.

The V call is TRBV7-3, the J call TRBJ2-1, with D possibly matching TRBD2 (5 bases). This CDR3 has 18 amino acids. The V gene's germline CDR1 is SGHTA and CDR2 FQGTGA. V was shortened by 5 bases and J by 7 bases, with 27 bases between the two germline ends. In nucleotides, the CDR3 is TGTGCCAGCAGCGAAACATCCTTTAAGGCTAGCATGAAGAATGAGCAGTTCTTC. Amino acid sequence: CASSETSFKASMKNEQFF.